Following are 32 T cell receptor beta chains from one sample sequenced in a study of immune evolution from preneoplasia to lung adenocarcinoma. This table comes from immunoSEQ multiplex PCR, and its TCRdb copy is limited to in-frame clones, with some not included. The sample lists 6,000 to 8,000 clones, 65% to 85% occurring once. Sequencing was done on a sample of FFPE adjacent normal lung tissue. The receptor source for this set is a donor at least 70 years old with lung adenocarcinoma.

The chain employs TRBV6-6 and TRBJ1-6, with 7 positions matching TRBD1. CDR1 and CDR2 from the germline V gene are MNHNY and SVGAGI (reference sequence). There are 14 residues in the CDR3. V trimming: 5 bases; J trimming: 4 bases; junction bases outside the gene matches: 2. The CDR3 protein is CASSRQGYNSPLHF. DNA for the CDR3: TGTGCCAGCAGTAGACAGGGATATAATTCACCCCTCCACTTT.

This chain uses TRBV19 with TRBJ2-5; 9 positions match TRBD1. Per the germline V gene, CDR1 is LNHDA and CDR2 is SQIVND (reference sequence). This CDR3 comprises 15 residues. V shed 3 bases, J shed 5 bases, and the junction held 7 bases outside the gene matches. The CDR3 sequence is CASSMAGTGSETQYF. CDR3 nucleotides: TGTGCCAGTAGTATGGCCGGGACAGGGAGTGAGACCCAGTACTTC.

The J gene is TRBJ2-7, the V gene TRBV19; D gene uncertain. This CDR3 comprises 12 residues. V was shortened by 3 bases and J by 5 bases, with 8 bases between the two germline ends. Germline-derived CDR1 and CDR2 are LNHDA and SQIVND (reference sequence). The CDR3 bases are TGTGCCAGTAGTATCCGTTCGGACGAGCAGTACTTC. The encoded protein is CASSIRSDEQYF.

This clone is judged large. The CDR3 sequence: CASSDGGGRETQYF. CDR3 DNA: TGTGCCAGCAGTGATGGGGGGGGGCGAGAGACCCAGTACTTC. The chain carries TRBV2 and TRBJ2-5; TRBD2 is a possible D gene (7 bases). This CDR3 spans 14 amino acids. V lost 3 bases and J lost 4, with 12 bases in between. Germline CDR1 reads SNHLY; CDR2 reads FYNNEI.

DNA for the CDR3: TGTGCCAGCAGCTCCCTCGGAGGGGGGGACAGAAATTCACCCCTCCACTTT. This translates into CASSSLGGGDRNSPLHF. The rearrangement uses TRBV13 and TRBJ1-6; TRBD1 aligns across 7 bases. Germline CDR1 is PRHDT and CDR2 is FYEKMQ (reference sequence). The CDR3 extends over 17 amino acids. With V trimmed by 4 bases and J by 7 bases, 13 bases remained unmatched.

The chain has TRBV10-3 and TRBJ1-6; D unclear. CDR3 length equals 17 residues. In germline, CDR1 is ENHRY, CDR2 SYGVKD. The V end lost 0 bases, the J end lost 3 bases, and 12 bases lay between the germline ends. The CDR3 reads CAISESSPEDYNSPLHF. The CDR3 nucleotides read TGTGCCATCAGTGAGTCGAGCCCGGAGGACTATAATTCACCCCTCCACTTT.

The CDR3 reads CASSFPVSGAFF. Written as DNA, the CDR3 is TGTGCCAGCAGCTTTCCAGTCTCGGGAGCTTTCTTT. The V and J genes are TRBV11-2 and TRBJ1-1; D not certain. The CDR3 loop spans 12 amino acids. V was trimmed by 3 bases and J by 10 bases, leaving 12 bases between them. In germline, CDR1 is SGHAT, CDR2 FQNNGV.

The chain carries TRBV30 and TRBJ1-1; D gene unclear. The germline V gene encodes CDR1 GTSNPN and CDR2 SVGIG (reference sequence). V was pared by 5 bases and J by 1 base, with 8 bases between. The CDR3 runs 12 residues. CDR3 residues: CAWGQPNTEAFF. As DNA, the CDR3 is TGTGCCTGGGGGCAGCCGAACACTGAAGCTTTCTTT.

This clone was observed a single time. The CDR3 DNA follows: TGTGCCAGCAGCTTTGGGGACATCAACCGAGGCGCTGAAGCTTTCTTT. It yields the protein CASSFGDINRGAEAFF. The chain uses TRBV13 and TRBJ1-1; D is possibly TRBD1 (6 bases). The length of the CDR3 is 16 residues. Germline V gives CDR1 PRHDT, CDR2 FYEKMQ (reference sequence). The germline V and J ends were trimmed by 3 bases and 6 bases, with 20 bases remaining between them.

This clone was recorded a few times. The chain links TRBV11-2 to TRBJ1-1; D perhaps matches TRBD1 (6 bases). This CDR3 is 15 amino acids long. Trimming stripped 2 bases from V and 3 bases from J, with 13 bases between. Germline V gives CDR1 SGHAT, CDR2 FQNNGV. For the CDR3, the DNA is TGTGCCAGCAGCTTACAACAGGGAGGGGACACTGAAGCTTTCTTT. Translating gives CASSLQQGGDTEAFF.

The genes are TRBV11-1 and TRBJ2-2; 7 bases map to TRBD1. Germline CDR1 SGHAT, CDR2 FQDESV (reference sequence). V lost 5 bases, J lost 2 bases, and 8 bases stayed unmatched. CDR3 length: 16 residues. The CDR3 sequence is CASSTRGTVNTGELFF. CDR3 nucleotides: TGTGCCAGCAGCACGAGAGGGACAGTAAACACCGGGGAGCTGTTTTTT.

This clone was detected only a few times. The rearrangement uses TRBV12-5 and TRBJ1-5; D is ambiguous. This CDR3 region has 17 residues. With 1 base removed from V and 2 bases from J, the gap between germline ends came to 15 bases. Germline CDR1 LGHNT, CDR2 FRNRAP. The CDR3 protein is CASGLEGASMGNQPQHF. CDR3 DNA sequence: TGTGCTAGTGGTTTGGAGGGAGCCTCGATGGGCAATCAGCCCCAGCATTTT.

CDR3 loop: CASSQEVTTGGSDTQYF. CDR3 DNA sequence: TGCGCCAGCAGCCAAGAAGTGACGACAGGGGGGTCAGATACGCAGTATTTT. V gene TRBV4-1 combines with J gene TRBJ2-3, with TRBD1 matching 9 bases. V was pared by 0 bases and J by 4 bases, with 8 bases of the junction left unmatched. The CDR3 length is 17 residues. Germline CDR1 reads MGHRA; CDR2 reads YSYEKL.

This chain uses TRBV30 with TRBJ2-7, with D possibly being TRBD2 (5 bases). V shed 8 bases and J shed 2 bases, with 10 bases lying between them. This CDR3 has 11 amino acids. Germline V lookup: CDR1 GTSNPN, CDR2 SVGIG (reference sequence). The CDR3 spells CATRGAYEQYF. Here the CDR3 DNA reads TGTGCCACCCGGGGAGCCTACGAGCAGTACTTC.

The chain employs TRBV20-1 and TRBJ1-1; D is unclear. The germline V gene has CDR1 DFQATT and CDR2 SNEGSKA (reference sequence). The CDR3 sequence is 11 residues long. The V gene lost 0 bases and the J gene lost 11 bases, with 10 bases spanning the gap. The CDR3 loop is CSAREGGVAFF. For the CDR3, the DNA is TGCAGTGCTAGAGAAGGCGGAGTGGCTTTCTTT.

The J gene is TRBJ2-5, the V gene TRBV28, with 7 bases lining up with TRBD1. The V and J ends lost 7 bases and 2 bases, in that order; junction bases with no gene match: 4. The length of the CDR3 is 13 residues. Germline-derived CDR1 and CDR2 are MDHEN and SYDVKM. DNA for the CDR3: TGTGCCAGCAATCGACAGGGTCAAGAGACCCAGTACTTC. Its protein is CASNRQGQETQYF. Supplemented by reference TRBV28 and TRBJ2-5, the full variable domain reads DVKVTQSSRYLVKRTGEKVFLECVQDMDHENMFWYRQDPGLGLRLIYFSYDVKMKEKGDIPEGYSVSREKKERFSLILESASTNQTSMYLCASNRQGQETQYFGPGTRLLVL.

The V gene is TRBV4-1, the J gene TRBJ1-1; D is unresolved. From germline, CDR1 is MGHRA and CDR2 YSYEKL. With 3 bases removed from V and 2 bases from J, the gap between germline ends came to 13 bases. This CDR3 is 15 amino acids long. The CDR3 nucleotides read TGCGCCAGCAGCCAGTCAGAACTCTCCAACACTGAAGCTTTCTTT. Translating gives CASSQSELSNTEAFF.

This clone counts as large (0.1 to 1%). The chain combines TRBV30 with TRBJ1-2; 7 bases are shared with TRBD1. The V segment lost 3 bases and the J segment 8 bases; nucleotides outside the gene matches: 15. This CDR3 is 15 amino acids long. Germline V gene lookup returns CDR1 GTSNPN and CDR2 SVGIG (reference sequence). The CDR3 nucleotides read TGTGCCTGGAGAGGGGGCTTTGGGACACGGGAGGGCTACACCTTC. Protein sequence: CAWRGGFGTREGYTF.

The V call is TRBV5-1, the J call TRBJ2-6; D is unclear. CDR1 SGHRS and CDR2 YFSETQ come from the germline V gene. Trimming removed 3 bases at V and 0 bases at J, with 22 bases between. There are 20 residues in the CDR3. The DNA of the CDR3 is TGCGCCAGCAGCTCGGCTAATAGACCGTCTCCACACTCTGGGGCCAACGTCCTGACTTTC. Its protein is CASSSANRPSPHSGANVLTF.

The chain carries TRBV6-1 and TRBJ2-7; TRBD1 matches 7 bases. Germline V gene lookup returns CDR1 MNHNS and CDR2 SASEGT. V shed 7 bases and J 2 bases; nucleotides not matched to a gene: 8. The CDR3 totals 14 residues. The CDR3 reads CASMRQGRAYEQYF. The CDR3 coding sequence is TGTGCCAGCATGAGACAGGGTAGGGCCTACGAGCAGTACTTC.

This clone has a handful of counts. V and J are TRBV15 and TRBJ2-5, with D perhaps TRBD2 (5 bases). The CDR3 runs to 15 residues. Per the germline V gene, CDR1 is LNHNV and CDR2 is YYDKDF (reference sequence). V was cut by 5 bases and J by 1 base, with 14 bases left in between. The DNA for the CDR3 is TGTGCCACCAGCCCCCAGCGAGGGTTCCAAGAGACCCAGTACTTC. Residues: CATSPQRGFQETQYF.

The chain links TRBV28 to TRBJ1-2, with unresolved D. Germline loops: CDR1 MDHEN, CDR2 SYDVKM. The CDR3 consists of 14 residues. V was cut by 3 bases and J by 2 bases, with 10 bases left in between. As DNA, the CDR3 is TGTGCCAGCAGTTTCTCGCCAAGAAACTATGGCTACACCTTC. It specifies CASSFSPRNYGYTF.

The genes are TRBV27 and TRBJ2-3; 7 bases are shared with TRBD1. The germline V gene encodes CDR1 MNHEY and CDR2 SMNVEV (reference sequence). The CDR3 is 14 residues long. Trimming removed 5 bases from V and 0 bases from J; junction bases left unmatched: 2. The CDR3 bases are TGTGCCAGCAGTCTGGGACAGAGCACAGATACGCAGTATTTT. This translates into CASSLGQSTDTQYF.

This chain links TRBV6-5 with TRBJ1-2; 9 nucleotides line up with TRBD1. The CDR3 spans 15 residues. Losses at the gene ends were 6 bases for V and 6 bases for J; bases not matched to a gene: 11. The V gene's germline CDR1 is MNHEY and CDR2 SVGAGI. The CDR3 nucleotides read TGTGCCAGCAGCGGGGTGACAGGGGGTTTCAATGGCTACACCTTC. Its translation: CASSGVTGGFNGYTF.

As regards this clone: Relative to the germline gene, one junction end is altered; a read error may explain this. The chain combines TRBV11-2 with TRBJ1-1; perhaps TRBD1 as D (6 bases). Germline values: CDR1 SGHAT, CDR2 FQNNGV. CDR3 length: 15 residues. The DNA of the CDR3 is TGTGCCAGCAACTTACAACAGGGAGGGGACACTGAAGCTTTCTTT. Encoded protein: CASNLQQGGDTEAFF. The whole variable domain, remainder taken from reference TRBV11-2 and TRBJ1-1, is EAGVAQSPRYKIIEKRQSVAFWCNPISGHATLYWYQQILGQGPKLLIQFQNNGVVDDSQLPKDRFSAERLKGVDSTLKIQPAKLEDSAVYLCASNLQQGGDTEAFFGQGTRLTVV.

The V call is TRBV29-1, the J call TRBJ1-1; D unclear. Trimming removed 6 bases from V and 2 bases from J, with 13 bases in between. The CDR3 loop spans 13 amino acids. CDR1 SQVTM and CDR2 ANQGSEA come from the germline V gene. DNA of the CDR3: TGCAGCGTCCGTGACACCTTTAACACTGAAGCTTTCTTT. As protein: CSVRDTFNTEAFF. The whole variable domain, remainder taken from reference TRBV29-1 and TRBJ1-1, is SAVISQKPSRDICQRGTSLTIQCQVDSQVTMMFWYRQQPGQSLTLIATANQGSEATYESGFVIDKFPISRPNLTFSTLTVSNMSPEDSSIYLCSVRDTFNTEAFFGQGTRLTVV.

The V call is TRBV6-5, the J call TRBJ1-1; D is possibly TRBD1 (5 bases). Germline V gene data show CDR1 as MNHEY and CDR2 as SVGAGI. The CDR3 consists of 14 residues. Trimming took 0 bases from V and 4 from J, leaving 9 bases between them. The DNA for the CDR3 is TGTGCCAGCAGTTACTCGGTCAGGGCCACTGAAGCTTTCTTT. This gives the protein CASSYSVRATEAFF.

J is TRBJ1-4 and V is TRBV27; D unclear. Germline V gives CDR1 MNHEY, CDR2 SMNVEV (reference sequence). The germline V and J ends were trimmed by 5 bases and 4 bases, with 11 bases remaining between them. This CDR3 is 14 amino acids long. The chain's CDR3 is CASSARGDNEKLFF. The CDR3 DNA sequence: TGTGCCAGCAGTGCTAGAGGAGATAATGAAAAACTGTTTTTT. Full variable domain (missing parts from reference TRBV27 and TRBJ1-4): EAQVTQNPRYLITVTGKKLTVTCSQNMNHEYMSWYRQDPGLGLRQIYYSMNVEVTDKGDVPEGYKVSRKEKRNFPLILESPSPNQTSLYFCASSARGDNEKLFFGSGTQLSVL.

CDR3 sequence (DNA): TGTGCCAGTAGCACTCAGGGGGCTGGGGGCTACACCTTC. Translation gives CASSTQGAGGYTF. The chain links TRBV2 to TRBJ1-2, with 8 positions matching TRBD1. CDR3 length equals 13 residues. Germline assignment: CDR1 SNHLY and CDR2 FYNNEI. V shed 9 bases, J shed 8 bases, and the junction held 11 bases outside the gene matches.

The chain uses TRBV5-1 and TRBJ2-3; D unclear. The germline V and J ends were trimmed by 8 bases and 2 bases, with 9 bases remaining between them. CDR1 is SGHRS, CDR2 YFSETQ, per germline. The CDR3 is 12 amino acids. The CDR3 DNA is TGCGCCAGTAGACCTTCCACAGATACGCAGTATTTT. Residues: CASRPSTDTQYF.

J is TRBJ1-6 and V is TRBV12-5, with 7 bases matching TRBD1. Trimming took 6 bases from V and 5 from J; bases not matched to a gene: 7. Per the germline V gene, CDR1 is LGHNT and CDR2 is FRNRAP. CDR3 length: 15 residues. CDR3 nucleotide sequence: TGTGCTAGTGGCCAGGGGGAATCCGATAATTCACCCCTCCACTTT. Translation gives CASGQGESDNSPLHF.

This clone was seen a single time. The chain couples TRBV5-1 to TRBJ2-7; 7 bases match TRBD1. This CDR3 contains 18 residues. The germline CDR1 and CDR2 sequences are SGHRS and YFSETQ. Losses at the gene ends were 0 bases for V and 1 base for J; bases not matched to a gene: 13. In nucleotides, the CDR3 is TGCGCCAGCAGCTTGGGCCTGTCTGGGGACAGTGAGTCCTACGAGCAGTACTTC. Its protein product is CASSLGLSGDSESYEQYF.